The T cell receptor (beta chain) under discussion was sequenced for a study of shared clonotypes between healthy human individuals. General study results and limits: Clonotypes shared by all four donors outscored non-shared clonotypes in generation probability.

The assay was immunoSEQ multiplex PCR, and TCRdb's table has in-frame clones only and misses some. The sample consists of about 870,000 clones, 90% to 95% of them appearing once. The naive CD8 fraction comprised CD45RO-negative cells positively selected for CCR7 and excluded terminally differentiated effector memory CD45RA+ cells. Details on this clone: Its antigen is unknown.

The CDR3 runs to 17 residues. Germline V gene sequence: CDR1 MNHEY, CDR2 SMNVEV (reference sequence). J was trimmed by 0 bases and V by 4 bases; bases with no gene match: 10. The chain carries TRBV27 and TRBJ2-5; 8 bases align to TRBD1. What was sequenced was naive CD8+ T cells sorted from blood. The receptor was derived from a man in his thirties or forties in good health. CDR3 residues: CASSSVRTGLYQETQYF. In DNA form, the CDR3 reads TGTGCCAGCAGTTCAGTTCGGACAGGGCTGTACCAAGAGACCCAGTACTTC.